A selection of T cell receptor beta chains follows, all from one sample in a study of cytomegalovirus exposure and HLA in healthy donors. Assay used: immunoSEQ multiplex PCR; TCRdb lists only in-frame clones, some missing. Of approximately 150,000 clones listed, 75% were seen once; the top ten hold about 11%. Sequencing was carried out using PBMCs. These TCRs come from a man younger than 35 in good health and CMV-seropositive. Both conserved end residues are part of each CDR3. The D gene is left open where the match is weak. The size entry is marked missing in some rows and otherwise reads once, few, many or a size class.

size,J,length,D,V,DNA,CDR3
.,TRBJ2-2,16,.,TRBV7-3,TGTGCCAGCAGCTTTGGTGGCGGACAAAACACCGGGGAGCTGTTTTTT,CASSFGGGQNTGELFF
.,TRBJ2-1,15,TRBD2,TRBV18,TGTGCCAGCTCACCTTCGAGCGGGAGGGGTAATGAGCAGTTCTTC,CASSPSSGRGNEQFF
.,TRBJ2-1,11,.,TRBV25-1,TGTGCCAGCAGTATTCGGAATGAGCAGTTCTTC,CASSIRNEQFF
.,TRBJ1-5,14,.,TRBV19,TGTGCCAGTATGGACCCGGGGAGCAATCGGCCCCAGCATTTT,CASMDPGSNRPQHF
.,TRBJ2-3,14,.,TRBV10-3,TGTGCCATCAGTGACCAGGGAAGCACAGATACGCAGTATTTT,CAISDQGSTDTQYF
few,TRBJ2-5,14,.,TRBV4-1,TGCGCCAGCAGCCCTGAACAGCGGAGAGAGACCCAGTACTTC,CASSPEQRRETQYF
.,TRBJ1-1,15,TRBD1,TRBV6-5,TGTGCCAGCAGTTATAGCCCTAGAACAGGGGGAGAAGCTTTCTTT,CASSYSPRTGGEAFF
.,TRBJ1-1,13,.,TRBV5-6,TGTGCCAGCAGGCGCGGTGAGAACACTGAAGCTTTCTTT,CASRRGENTEAFF
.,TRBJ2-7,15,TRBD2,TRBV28,TGTGCCAGCACATGGACTAGCGGGGCGCTCTACGAGCAGTACTTC,CASTWTSGALYEQYF
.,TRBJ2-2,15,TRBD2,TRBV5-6,TGTGCCAGCAGCGCTACGGGAGGCGGAACCGGGGAGCTGTTTTTT,CASSATGGGTGELFF
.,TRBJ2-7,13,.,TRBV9,TGTGCCAGCAGCGTAGAGGAGGGTGTTAAGCAGTACTTC,CASSVEEGVKQYF
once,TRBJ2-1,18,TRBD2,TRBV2,TGTGCCAGCAGTGATCATATCCTTCTAGCGGGAATAAACAATGAGCAGTTCTTC,CASSDHILLAGINNEQFF
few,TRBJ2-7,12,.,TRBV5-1,TGCGCCAGCAGCTTGGCTGGAGGCGAGCAGTACTTC,CASSLAGGEQYF
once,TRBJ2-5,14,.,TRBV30,TGTGCCTGGAGCCAAGGGCAGGGAATGGAGACCCAGTACTTC,CAWSQGQGMETQYF
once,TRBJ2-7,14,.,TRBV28,TGTGCCAGCAGGGGCCCGGGCCAAGCGGCCGAGCAGTACTTC,CASRGPGQAAEQYF
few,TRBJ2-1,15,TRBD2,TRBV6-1,TGTGCCAGCAGTGGCTCTAGCGGGAGGAAGGATGAGCAGTTCTTC,CASSGSSGRKDEQFF
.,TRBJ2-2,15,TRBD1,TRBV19,TGTGCCAGTAGTATTATGGGACAGGGGGCCGGGGAGCTGTTTTTT,CASSIMGQGAGELFF
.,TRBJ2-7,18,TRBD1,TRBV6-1,TGTGCCAGCAGTGAAGCGCATTACAGGACAGGGTTAGCCTACGAGCAGTACTTC,CASSEAHYRTGLAYEQYF